The rows below give T cell receptor beta chains drawn from one sample of a study of neoadjuvant anti-PD-1 for oral cavity cancer. The table came from immunoSEQ multiplex PCR; TCRdb's copy has only in-frame clones and leaves some out. Here the sample spans roughly 34,000 clones, 85% to 90% being singletons. The starting material was PBMCs, obtained before nivolumab (anti-PD-1) treatment. The receptors derive from a person aged 40 to 85 with oral cavity squamous cell carcinoma. The CDR3 runs from the conserved cysteine through the conserved F or W. D genes are given only for firm matches. Some rows have no size entry. The others give once, few or many, or a class for an expanded clone.

d_call	j_call	clone_size	v_call	cdr3_length	cdr3_aa	cdr3_nt
TRBD1	TRBJ1-2	.	TRBV2	14	CASSGQGGFHGYTF	TGTGCCAGCAGCGGACAGGGAGGGTTTCATGGCTACACCTTC
.	TRBJ1-4	.	TRBV20-1	11	CSARGQMELFF	TGCAGTGCTAGAGGGCAAATGGAACTGTTTTTT
.	TRBJ2-1	.	TRBV27	16	CASSLSRGGSYNEQFF	TGTGCCAGCAGTTTATCGAGGGGGGGCTCCTACAATGAGCAGTTCTTC
.	TRBJ1-4	.	TRBV18	13	CASSPPIREKLFF	TGTGCCAGCTCACCACCGATAAGGGAAAAACTGTTTTTT
TRBD1	TRBJ1-5	once	TRBV2	17	CASSEAPPRQGNQPQHF	TGTGCCAGCAGTGAAGCTCCACCCCGACAGGGTAATCAGCCCCAGCATTTT
.	TRBJ2-3	.	TRBV9	13	CASSLNPGDTQYF	TGTGCCAGCAGTCTGAACCCGGGGGATACGCAGTATTTT
.	TRBJ1-2	.	TRBV4-2	15	CASSQEPGTYYGYTF	TGTGCCAGCAGCCAAGAACCAGGAACTTACTATGGCTACACCTTC
.	TRBJ2-7	.	TRBV2	15	CASTEGGPLSYEQYF	TGTGCCAGCACCGAGGGGGGGCCCCTATCCTACGAGCAGTACTTC
.	TRBJ2-2	.	TRBV2	10	CASSEKELFF	TGTGCCAGCAGTGAGAAGGAGCTGTTTTTT
.	TRBJ2-3	.	TRBV14	15	CASSRRTISTDTQYF	TGTGCCAGCAGCCGACGGACAATTAGCACAGATACGCAGTATTTT
TRBD2	TRBJ2-1	.	TRBV7-2	16	CASSLVPSGGANEQFF	TGTGCCAGCAGCTTAGTCCCTAGCGGGGGTGCAAATGAGCAGTTCTTC
TRBD1	TRBJ1-5	.	TRBV19	13	CASSHRGLQPQHF	TGTGCCAGTAGCCACAGGGGGCTCCAGCCCCAGCATTTT
TRBD1	TRBJ2-7	.	TRBV5-6	14	CASSPTGTGGEQYF	TGTGCCAGCAGCCCAACCGGGACAGGGGGCGAGCAGTACTTC
.	TRBJ2-1	.	TRBV2	16	CASSLPDRKMTNEQFF	TGTGCCAGCAGTCTGCCCGACAGGAAGATGACGAATGAGCAGTTCTTC
.	TRBJ1-2	.	TRBV6-5	14	CASSYFRANYGYTF	TGTGCCAGCAGTTACTTCCGGGCCAACTATGGCTACACCTTC